The 8 T cell receptor beta chains below come from one sample, sequenced in a study of OX40 agonist ivuxolimab in advanced cancers. The data were produced by immunoSEQ multiplex PCR, yet TCRdb's version contains in-frame clones alone and is incomplete. The table lists about 63,000 clones, 80% to 90% of them singletons, with less than 14% in the top ten. Sample: CD4+ or CD8+ T cells sorted from blood, taken in a trial of the OX40 agonist ivuxolimab. These receptors came from an adult with an advanced solid tumor such as melanoma, head and neck, liver or kidney cancer.

The chain has TRBV28 and TRBJ2-2, with D perhaps matching TRBD1 or TRBD2 (5 bases each). The V gene lost 7 bases and the J gene lost 3 bases, with 15 bases spanning the gap. Germline CDR1 is MDHEN and CDR2 is SYDVKM. The CDR3 is made up of 15 amino acids. The DNA of the CDR3 is TGTGCCAGCAAAAGCGTCAGAGGGGACACCGGGGAGCTGTTTTTT. Its protein is CASKSVRGDTGELFF.

Written as DNA, the CDR3 is TGTGCCACCCTAGGCAGCGAGCAGTACTTC. Amino acid sequence: CATLGSEQYF. The rearrangement joins TRBV10-3 to TRBJ2-7; D is ambiguous. CDR3 length: 10 residues. Germline assignment: CDR1 ENHRY and CDR2 SYGVKD. The V gene lost 10 bases and the J gene lost 6 bases, with 10 bases spanning the gap.

The chain is built from TRBV18 and TRBJ2-3; 8 bases fit TRBD2. V trimming: 0 bases; J trimming: 6 bases; junction bases outside the gene matches: 11. This CDR3 region has 17 residues. Germline lookup yields CDR1 KGHSH and CDR2 LQKENI. The CDR3 region is CASSPPYRGGSTDTQYF. DNA for the CDR3: TGTGCCAGCTCACCACCGTACCGGGGGGGGTCCACCGATACGCAGTATTTT.

This clone appeared a single time. This chain joins TRBV5-1 and TRBJ2-7, with D possibly being TRBD2 (5 bases). Germline CDR1 and CDR2: SGHRS and YFSETQ. The CDR3 contains 14 residues. Trimming shortened V by 2 bases and J by 6 bases, and 15 bases separated the two germline ends. The chain's CDR3 is CASSFARVLSEQYF. CDR3 coding DNA: TGCGCCAGCAGCTTCGCGAGGGTTCTGTCCGAGCAGTACTTC. The full variable domain, completed using reference TRBV5-1 and TRBJ2-7, is KAGVTQTPRYLIKTRGQQVTLSCSPISGHRSVSWYQQTPGQGLQFLFEYFSETQRNKGNFPGRFSGRQFSNSRSEMNVSTLELGDSALYLCASSFARVLSEQYFGPGTRLTVT.

The chain carries TRBV2 and TRBJ2-3; TRBD2 is a possible D gene (5 bases). CDR3 length: 13 amino acids. V lost 7 bases and J lost 8, with 16 bases in between. Germline V gene sequence: CDR1 SNHLY, CDR2 FYNNEI. The CDR3 spells CASTRVPRGTQYF. The DNA for the CDR3 is TGTGCCAGCACCCGGGTCCCCCGGGGTACGCAGTATTTT.

The chain has TRBV4-1 and TRBJ2-1; D is uncertain. With 1 base removed from V and 1 base from J, the gap between germline ends came to 11 bases. There are 16 residues in the CDR3. Germline V gene sequence: CDR1 MGHRA, CDR2 YSYEKL. Here the CDR3 DNA reads TGCGCCAGCAGCCAAGGCCGGGCTAGGTCCTACAATGAGCAGTTCTTC. Translating gives CASSQGRARSYNEQFF.

The rearrangement uses TRBV5-1 and TRBJ2-3; 8 positions match TRBD1. V lost 4 bases to trimming and J lost 5 bases; unmatched junction nucleotides: 6. The germline V gene has CDR1 SGHRS and CDR2 YFSETQ. The CDR3 loop spans 14 amino acids. The CDR3 coding sequence is TGCGCCAGCAGCAGAGACAGGGGTTTAGATACGCAGTATTTT. Translation: CASSRDRGLDTQYF.

V usage is TRBV11-2 and J usage is TRBJ2-5; TRBD1 agrees at 8 bases. The CDR3 spans 16 residues. Trimming at V came to 0 bases and at J to 3 bases, leaving 6 bases not matched to a gene. CDR1 is SGHAT and CDR2 is FQNNGV in the germline V gene. The CDR3 spells CASSLDWDRRKETQYF. The CDR3 region has the DNA TGTGCCAGCAGCTTAGATTGGGACAGGAGAAAAGAGACCCAGTACTTC.